These T cell receptor beta chains were read from a single sample in a study of cytomegalovirus exposure and HLA in healthy donors. Data came from immunoSEQ multiplex PCR; TCRdb stores just in-frame clones and leaves some out. This sample carries about 150,000 clones, about 76% of them seen once, and the ten largest clones take around 7.2%. The sequencing sample was made of PBMCs. All receptors come from a man aged 25-40 years in good health and CMV-seropositive. The CDR3 runs from the conserved cysteine through the conserved F or W. Each record gives: clone size, D gene, J gene, V gene, CDR3 protein, CDR3 DNA. A D gene is named only where the DNA matches it firmly. Clone sizes are given selectively: once, few, many, or a class where the clone is expanded.

clone_size: -
d_call: -
j_call: TRBJ2-7
v_call: TRBV21-1
cdr3_aa: CASSKPGSSYEQYF
cdr3_nt: TGTGCCAGCAGCAAACCCGGGAGTTCCTACGAGCAGTACTTC

clone_size: -
d_call: TRBD1
j_call: TRBJ1-2
v_call: TRBV28
cdr3_aa: CASSLKRPVPGQPRGYTF
cdr3_nt: TGTGCCAGCAGTTTAAAACGCCCCGTCCCGGGACAGCCTCGGGGCTACACCTTC

clone_size: -
d_call: -
j_call: TRBJ2-5
v_call: TRBV4-3
cdr3_aa: CASSQLTGGRETQYF
cdr3_nt: TGCGCCAGCAGCCAACTAACCGGAGGGAGGGAGACCCAGTACTTC

clone_size: -
d_call: TRBD2
j_call: TRBJ2-3
v_call: TRBV5-6
cdr3_aa: CASSLASGSTDTQYF
cdr3_nt: TGTGCCAGCAGCTTGGCTAGCGGGAGCACAGATACGCAGTATTTT

clone_size: -
d_call: TRBD2
j_call: TRBJ2-1
v_call: TRBV6-1
cdr3_aa: CASSRTSGSDEQFF
cdr3_nt: TGTGCCAGCAGCAGGACTAGCGGGAGTGATGAGCAGTTCTTC

clone_size: -
d_call: TRBD1
j_call: TRBJ2-2
v_call: TRBV19
cdr3_aa: CASSILWTGGTGELFF
cdr3_nt: TGTGCCAGTAGTATCCTCTGGACAGGGGGCACCGGGGAGCTGTTTTTT

clone_size: -
d_call: TRBD2
j_call: TRBJ2-1
v_call: TRBV4-2
cdr3_aa: CASSQDQGLAAYPPVNEQFF
cdr3_nt: TGTGCCAGCAGCCAAGATCAAGGACTAGCGGCCTACCCTCCGGTCAATGAGCAGTTCTTC

clone_size: once
d_call: -
j_call: TRBJ2-5
v_call: TRBV5-1
cdr3_aa: CASSEGSTLAGIDF
cdr3_nt: TGCGCCAGCAGCGAGGGCAGCACATTGGCGGGGATAGACTTC

clone_size: few
d_call: -
j_call: TRBJ1-2
v_call: TRBV19
cdr3_aa: CASIGTTNYGYTF
cdr3_nt: TGTGCCAGTATAGGCACTACTAACTATGGCTACACCTTC

clone_size: -
d_call: TRBD1
j_call: TRBJ1-1
v_call: TRBV11-2
cdr3_aa: CASSLKGQSIATEAFF
cdr3_nt: TGTGCCAGCAGCTTGAAGGGACAGTCCATTGCCACTGAAGCTTTCTTT

clone_size: -
d_call: TRBD1
j_call: TRBJ1-2
v_call: TRBV7-3
cdr3_aa: CASSPQGGDYGYTF
cdr3_nt: TGTGCCAGCAGCCCCCAGGGGGGAGACTATGGCTACACCTTC

clone_size: -
d_call: TRBD2
j_call: TRBJ2-3
v_call: TRBV6-1
cdr3_aa: CASSEASGGATDTQYF
cdr3_nt: TGTGCCAGCAGTGAAGCTAGCGGGGGGGCCACAGATACGCAGTATTTT

clone_size: -
d_call: TRBD2
j_call: TRBJ2-1
v_call: TRBV4-1
cdr3_aa: CASSPSVAGEANEQFF
cdr3_nt: TGCGCCAGCAGCCCCTCAGTAGCGGGGGAGGCGAATGAGCAGTTCTTC

clone_size: -
d_call: TRBD1
j_call: TRBJ2-1
v_call: TRBV12-5
cdr3_aa: CASGLSTWLGQIGRSSYNEQFF
cdr3_nt: TGTGCTAGTGGTTTGTCAACCTGGTTGGGACAGATAGGACGAAGCTCCTACAATGAGCAGTTCTTC

clone_size: -
d_call: TRBD2
j_call: TRBJ2-1
v_call: TRBV7-6
cdr3_aa: CASSGTGTSTFEQFF
cdr3_nt: TGTGCCAGCAGCGGCACCGGGACTAGTACCTTTGAGCAGTTCTTC

clone_size: -
d_call: -
j_call: TRBJ1-1
v_call: TRBV5-1
cdr3_aa: CASSFTGDIMSTEAFF
cdr3_nt: TGCGCCAGCAGCTTTACAGGCGATATTATGAGCACTGAAGCTTTCTTT

clone_size: -
d_call: TRBD1
j_call: TRBJ1-4
v_call: TRBV28
cdr3_aa: CASSSNPGQGARKLFF
cdr3_nt: TGTGCCAGCAGTTCAAACCCGGGACAGGGGGCGCGAAAACTGTTTTTT

clone_size: -
d_call: -
j_call: TRBJ2-3
v_call: TRBV6-1
cdr3_aa: CASSGGGDTDTQYF
cdr3_nt: TGTGCCAGCAGCGGGGGAGGAGACACAGATACGCAGTATTTT

clone_size: few
d_call: TRBD2
j_call: TRBJ2-1
v_call: TRBV11-2
cdr3_aa: CASSLSRGGLGEQFF
cdr3_nt: TGTGCCAGCAGCTTATCGCGGGGGGGCCTGGGTGAGCAGTTCTTC

clone_size: once
d_call: -
j_call: TRBJ2-7
v_call: TRBV7-2
cdr3_aa: CASSLLWKRAGEQYF
cdr3_nt: TGTGCCAGCAGCCTGTTGTGGAAGAGGGCGGGCGAGCAGTACTTC

clone_size: -
d_call: -
j_call: TRBJ1-2
v_call: TRBV6-6
cdr3_aa: CASSPGSYNYGYTF
cdr3_nt: TGTGCCAGCAGTCCGGGAAGCTACAACTATGGCTACACCTTC

clone_size: -
d_call: -
j_call: TRBJ1-1
v_call: TRBV27
cdr3_aa: CASSFEGRDTEAFF
cdr3_nt: TGTGCCAGCAGTTTCGAGGGGAGGGACACTGAAGCTTTCTTT